Listed below are T cell receptor beta chains from one sample, sequenced in a study of preoperative IRX-2 immunotherapy in early breast cancer. TCRdb's copy holds only in-frame clones and misses some; the assay was immunoSEQ multiplex PCR. The sample includes around 43,000 clones, around 77% of them seen just once. Source: tumor tissue, taken after IRX-2 immunotherapy. Source of these receptors: a human donor with breast cancer. CDR3s include the opening cysteine and the closing phenylalanine or tryptophan. The D gene is left open where the match is weak. A clone size is listed for some rows: how often the clone was seen (once, few, many), or a class if it is expanded.

. | TRBJ1-4 | . | TRBV19 | TGTGCCAGTATGAGGGGAGGGGAAAATGAAAAACTGTTTTTT | CASMRGGENEKLFF
few | TRBJ1-1 | . | TRBV6-8 | TGTGCCAGCAGTCGGGGAGGGGGTACTGAAGCTTTCTTT | CASSRGGGTEAFF
. | TRBJ2-7 | TRBD2 | TRBV28 | TGTGCCAGCAGTCCCCAACTAGCGGGCAAATCCTACGAGCAGTACTTC | CASSPQLAGKSYEQYF
. | TRBJ2-2 | TRBD2 | TRBV19 | TGTGCCAGTAGTCAACTAGCGGGAGACACCGGGGAGCTGTTTTTT | CASSQLAGDTGELFF
few | TRBJ2-2 | TRBD1 | TRBV12-5 | TGTGCTAGTGGTTTGGTACTAGGGGGCGGATCGCCCGGGGAGCTGTTTTTT | CASGLVLGGGSPGELFF
. | TRBJ2-1 | TRBD2 | TRBV10-1 | TGCGCCAGCAGTGAGTCGGGCCGGGAGGATGAGCAGTTCTTC | CASSESGREDEQFF
. | TRBJ2-7 | . | TRBV5-1 | TGCGCCAGCAGCAGCCAGGGGGGGAAAGTGGAGCAGTACTTC | CASSSQGGKVEQYF
medium-sized | TRBJ1-3 | TRBD1 | TRBV11-3 | TGTGCCAGCAGCTTAAAAGGGACAGGGACCTCTGGAAACACCATATATTTT | CASSLKGTGTSGNTIYF
. | TRBJ2-3 | . | TRBV14 | TGTGCCAGCAGCCGAGCAGATACGCAGTATTTT | CASSRADTQYF
. | TRBJ2-3 | . | TRBV12-5 | TGTGCTAGTGGTTTAATTAATAGGAATACGCAGTATTTT | CASGLINRNTQYF
. | TRBJ2-3 | . | TRBV5-1 | TGCGCCAGCAGCGGGGGCATTGGCACAGATACGCAGTATTTT | CASSGGIGTDTQYF
. | TRBJ2-6 | TRBD1 | TRBV6-7 | TGTGCCAGCAGAGGGGGCGCTGGGGCCAACGTCCTGACTTTC | CASRGGAGANVLTF
. | TRBJ2-7 | . | TRBV6-8 | TGTGCCAGCAGTTACTCGACGCTATATACCGAGCAGTACTTC | CASSYSTLYTEQYF
few | TRBJ2-7 | . | TRBV11-3 | TGTGCCAGCAGCTTAGGTGTAGGGGGGGTGTCCTACGAGCAGTACTTC | CASSLGVGGVSYEQYF
. | TRBJ2-7 | TRBD2 | TRBV6-8 | TGTGCCAGCAGTTTCTCCGGACTAGCGGGACGGAACGAGCAGTACTTC | CASSFSGLAGRNEQYF
. | TRBJ2-7 | TRBD2 | TRBV5-1 | TGCGCCAGCAGCTTGGCCGGGGGAGCGGGACTCGACGAGCAGTACTTC | CASSLAGGAGLDEQYF
. | TRBJ1-3 | . | TRBV6-8 | TGTGCCAGCAGCACTCGGGACACCCGAATAACTGGAAACACCATATATTTT | CASSTRDTRITGNTIYF